The 2 T cell receptor beta chains below come from one sample, sequenced in a study of T cell repertoires in cytomegalovirus infection. TCRdb used MiXCR to reprocess the reads, holding one entry per CDR3 protein. The profile shows about 470,000 distinct CDR3 sequences, about 39% of them singletons. Their recognized antigens are unknown. The specimen was cultured PBMCs, collected from culture after CMV antigen stimulation. The receptors here all came from a human donor in good health (CMV status not recorded). Some clones in this sample may be carry-over from other donors' samples.

The chain uses TRBV9 and TRBJ2-5; D is perhaps TRBD2 (6 bases). Germline CDR1 SGDLS, CDR2 YYNGEE. The CDR3 runs to 15 residues. The V gene lost 0 bases and the J gene lost 5 bases, with 14 bases spanning the gap. CDR3 in amino acids: CASSVGDSIWETQYF. CDR3 DNA: TGTGCCAGCAGCGTAGGGGACTCGATATGGGAGACCCAGTACTTC.

This clonotype has more than one count but fewer than ten. The chain has TRBV6-1 and TRBJ2-7; 8 positions agree with TRBD1. The CDR3 contains 15 residues. The J segment lost 4 bases and the V segment lost 4 bases, leaving 9 bases of the junction unmatched. Germline V gives CDR1 MNHNS, CDR2 SASEGT. The CDR3, as DNA: TGTGCCAGCAGTGGCCGGCGACAGGGGCGGTACGAGCAGTACTTC. Residues: CASSGRRQGRYEQYF.